A selection of T cell receptor beta chains follows, all from one sample in a study of blood T cell repertoires in COVID-19. Data came from immunoSEQ multiplex PCR; TCRdb stores just in-frame clones and leaves some out. The table includes some 350,000 clones, around 89% detected once. The material sequenced was peripheral blood. The receptors were gathered from a woman in her twenties or thirties with COVID-19, enrolled during active disease. Both conserved end residues are part of each CDR3. The D gene is left open where the match is weak. The size of a clone is reported for some rows only, either as once, few or many, or as a class for expanded clones.

DNA: TGTGCCAGCAGCTTGGAACGAGGACTAGCGGGGTTCGAAGAGACCCAGTACTTC
CDR3: CASSLERGLAGFEETQYF
D: TRBD2
V: TRBV5-5
J: TRBJ2-5
size: .
length: 18

DNA: TGTGCCAGTAGTATAGTTGGGGGGGAGGTCTACAATGAGCAGTTCTTC
CDR3: CASSIVGGEVYNEQFF
D: TRBD2
V: TRBV19
J: TRBJ2-1
size: .
length: 16

DNA: TGTGCCAGCAGCCTCTTCCCTTTTTTCCGGGACAGAGTAGGTTCACCCCTCCACTTT
CDR3: CASSLFPFFRDRVGSPLHF
D: TRBD1
V: TRBV3-1/TRBV3-2
J: TRBJ1-6
size: .
length: 19

DNA: TGTGCCAGCAGCTTGTATCACCGTGGCCCCTCTGGAAACACCATATATTTT
CDR3: CASSLYHRGPSGNTIYF
D: .
V: TRBV5-4
J: TRBJ1-3
size: .
length: 17

DNA: TGCACCACCCCCACAGATGGCTACACCTTC
CDR3: CTTPTDGYTF
D: .
V: TRBV1
J: TRBJ1-2
size: .
length: 10

DNA: TGTGCCAGCAGCTCTCGACAGGGAACGAACACCGGGGAGCTGTTTTTT
CDR3: CASSSRQGTNTGELFF
D: TRBD1
V: TRBV11-3
J: TRBJ2-2
size: .
length: 16

DNA: TGCGCCAGCAGCTTCTCATTTAGGAGGGCCACTGACAATGAGCAGTTCTTC
CDR3: CASSFSFRRATDNEQFF
D: .
V: TRBV5-1
J: TRBJ2-1
size: few
length: 17

DNA: TGTGCCAGCAGCTTAGGACAGCTCTATGGCTACACCTTC
CDR3: CASSLGQLYGYTF
D: .
V: TRBV12-3/TRBV12-4
J: TRBJ1-2
size: .
length: 13

DNA: TGTGCCAGCAGCTTAGGTGTCAGACAGAGCAATCAGCCCCAGCATTTT
CDR3: CASSLGVRQSNQPQHF
D: .
V: TRBV7-8
J: TRBJ1-5
size: .
length: 16

DNA: TGTGCCAGCAGCTTTGGGCAGGCCACACCCTACAATGAGCAGTTCTTC
CDR3: CASSFGQATPYNEQFF
D: .
V: TRBV11-2
J: TRBJ2-1
size: .
length: 16

DNA: TGTGCCAGCAGTTCGGCCGGGACTCCTTACAATGAGCAGTTCTTC
CDR3: CASSSAGTPYNEQFF
D: .
V: TRBV28
J: TRBJ2-1
size: .
length: 15

DNA: TGCAGCGTTGCTAACGGGGGCACAGATACGCAGTATTTT
CDR3: CSVANGGTDTQYF
D: .
V: TRBV29-1
J: TRBJ2-3
size: .
length: 13

DNA: TGTGCCAGCAGGGGAGACCCGACAGGACCCCTCCACTTT
CDR3: CASRGDPTGPLHF
D: .
V: TRBV6-5
J: TRBJ1-6
size: .
length: 13

DNA: TGTGCCAGCAGCCTGACTAGCGGATCTGGGGCCAACGTCCTGACTTTC
CDR3: CASSLTSGSGANVLTF
D: TRBD2
V: TRBV13
J: TRBJ2-6
size: .
length: 16